The 21 T cell receptor beta chains reported below all come from one sample, sequenced in a study of T cell responses to AZD1222 COVID-19 vaccine. Clones were read by immunoSEQ multiplex PCR, and TCRdb kept only the in-frame ones, dropping some. The sample contains roughly 100,000 clones, about 89% of which appear only once. Sequencing was performed on peripheral blood, taken on day 0 of AZD1222 vaccination. All receptors derive from an adult in good health.

V usage is TRBV3-1 (or the pseudogene TRBV3-2) and J usage is TRBJ2-3; D is ambiguous. This CDR3 has 14 residues. The V gene's germline CDR1 is LGHDT and CDR2 YNNKEL (reference sequence). The ends were cut back, 1 base at V and 2 bases at J, with 7 bases in the middle. This CDR3 is CASSQGGFTDTQYF. The CDR3 DNA is TGTGCCAGCAGCCAAGGGGGTTTCACAGATACGCAGTATTTT.

The chain recombines TRBV5-1 with TRBJ2-7, with D perhaps TRBD1 (5 bases). This CDR3 has 15 residues. V lost 2 bases and J 2 bases, leaving 14 bases between the germline ends. Germline V lookup: CDR1 SGHRS, CDR2 YFSETQ. The DNA for the CDR3 is TGCGCCAGCAGCTTCCCCGACAGCCAAACCTACGAGCAGTACTTC. It yields the protein CASSFPDSQTYEQYF.

The chain recombines TRBV5-1 with TRBJ2-7; 10 bases line up with TRBD1. V shed 9 bases, J shed 3 bases, and the junction held 15 bases outside the gene matches. CDR3 length: 16 amino acids. Germline-derived CDR1 and CDR2 are SGHRS and YFSETQ. The CDR3, as DNA: TGCGCCACCAAGGAGGGGGGACAGGGGTCCAACTACGAGCAGTACTTC. It translates to CATKEGGQGSNYEQYF.

The CDR3 DNA sequence: TGTGCCACCAGCAGAGATCAGCAGGGGGCTACTGGGGCCAACGTCCTGACTTTC. Its protein product is CATSRDQQGATGANVLTF. The V call is TRBV15, the J call TRBJ2-6; 8 bases map to TRBD1. V shed 0 bases, J shed 2 bases, and the junction held 6 bases outside the gene matches. CDR3 length equals 18 residues. The germline V gene has CDR1 LNHNV and CDR2 YYDKDF (reference sequence).

This sequence joins TRBV10-1 and TRBJ1-2, with D unclear. With 0 bases removed from V and 5 bases from J, the gap between germline ends came to 7 bases. Per germline, CDR1 WNHNN and CDR2 SYGVQD (reference sequence). The CDR3 extends over 13 amino acids. The CDR3 region is CASSESLAYGYTF. Here the CDR3 DNA reads TGCGCCAGCAGTGAGTCGCTAGCTTATGGCTACACCTTC.

The chain couples TRBV5-1 to TRBJ2-1; 7 bases align to TRBD2. Germline lookup yields CDR1 SGHRS and CDR2 YFSETQ. The trim removed 4 bases at V and 10 bases at J, leaving 14 bases unmatched. The length of the CDR3 is 15 residues. The CDR3 loop reads CASSNGDYARTEQFF. CDR3 in DNA: TGCGCCAGCAGCAACGGGGACTACGCAAGGACCGAGCAGTTCTTC. The variable domain in full, completed from reference TRBV5-1 and TRBJ2-1, reads KAGVTQTPRYLIKTRGQQVTLSCSPISGHRSVSWYQQTPGQGLQFLFEYFSETQRNKGNFPGRFSGRQFSNSRSEMNVSTLELGDSALYLCASSNGDYARTEQFFGPGTRLTVL.

V and J are TRBV5-1 and TRBJ1-1, with D perhaps matching TRBD1 (6 bases). The length of the CDR3 is 13 residues. Trimming cost V 4 bases and J 4 bases, with 11 bases left between them. Germline CDR1 reads SGHRS; CDR2 reads YFSETQ. The CDR3 DNA is TGCGCCAGCAGCCTGGACAGACCCACTGAAGCTTTCTTT. This codes for CASSLDRPTEAFF. Based on the CDR3 plus reference TRBV5-1 and TRBJ1-1, the full variable domain is KAGVTQTPRYLIKTRGQQVTLSCSPISGHRSVSWYQQTPGQGLQFLFEYFSETQRNKGNFPGRFSGRQFSNSRSEMNVSTLELGDSALYLCASSLDRPTEAFFGQGTRLTVV.

This clone was seen only once. The chain combines TRBV10-2 with TRBJ1-1, with TRBD1 identical over 9 bases. Germline V CDR1 and CDR2: WSHSY, SAAADI. Trimming cost V 4 bases and J 1 base; bases outside gene matches: 10. The CDR3 is 17 residues long. This CDR3 is CASSGKDRGSRNTEAFF. As DNA, the CDR3 is TGCGCCAGCAGTGGAAAAGACAGGGGGAGTAGGAACACTGAAGCTTTCTTT.

This clone has more than one count but fewer than ten. The V and J genes are TRBV5-1 and TRBJ1-2, with 8 bases fitting TRBD1. The length of the CDR3 is 13 residues. Germline V CDR1 and CDR2: SGHRS, YFSETQ. J lost 7 bases, V lost 4 bases, and 6 bases had no gene match. Here the CDR3 reads CASSPTGVGGYTF. In nucleotides, the CDR3 is TGCGCCAGCAGCCCGACAGGGGTAGGTGGCTACACCTTC.

The V gene is TRBV11-2, the J gene TRBJ2-1, with 8 positions matching TRBD1. The CDR3 has 13 amino acids. Germline V CDR1 and CDR2: SGHAT, FQNNGV. After removal of 5 bases from V and 7 bases from J, the junction contained 4 bases not matched to a gene. The CDR3 DNA sequence: TGTGCCAGCAGCGGGGGGACAGGAAATGAGCAGTTCTTC. It codes for CASSGGTGNEQFF.

The chain couples TRBV10-2 to TRBJ1-4; D unresolved. The germline V gene encodes CDR1 WSHSY and CDR2 SAAADI. V lost 0 bases, J lost 6 bases, and 2 bases lay in between. The CDR3 covers 12 residues. The CDR3 protein is CASSESDEKLFF. Written as DNA, the CDR3 is TGCGCCAGCAGTGAGTCGGATGAAAAACTGTTTTTT.

V usage is TRBV7-9 and J usage is TRBJ2-7; 8 nucleotides align to TRBD1. The CDR3 runs 16 residues. V dropped 5 bases and J dropped 0; count of bases not matched to a gene: 9. CDR1 and CDR2 from the germline V gene are SEHNR and FQNEAQ (reference sequence). The CDR3 DNA reads as TGTGCCAGCAGCCTGGGGGCAGGGGGCTTCTCCTACGAGCAGTACTTC. It specifies CASSLGAGGFSYEQYF.

The chain is built from TRBV19 and TRBJ2-7; D possibly uses TRBD1 or TRBD2 (5 bases each). The CDR3 runs 15 residues. The germline V gene has CDR1 LNHDA and CDR2 SQIVND (reference sequence). V lost 10 bases, J lost 0 bases, and 19 bases lay in between. CDR3 nucleotide sequence: TGTGCCAATGGAGGCCGAGGGACCCCCTCCTACGAGCAGTACTTC. Translated, it gives CANGGRGTPSYEQYF.

This chain links TRBV5-5 with TRBJ1-6; 8 nucleotides align to TRBD1. J was trimmed by 3 bases and V by 4 bases; bases with no gene match: 3. Germline CDR1 is SGHKS and CDR2 is YYEKEE (reference sequence). The CDR3 extends over 15 amino acids. DNA for the CDR3: TGTGCCAGCAGCCCTGGACAGGGCTATAATTCACCCCTCCACTTT. This codes for CASSPGQGYNSPLHF. Looking up the rest from reference TRBV5-5 and TRBJ1-6 gives the full variable domain: DAGVTQSPTHLIKTRGQQVTLRCSPISGHKSVSWYQQVLGQGPQFIFQYYEKEERGRGNFPDRFSARQFPNYSSELNVNALLLGDSALYLCASSPGQGYNSPLHFGNGTRLTVT.

This clone was observed once. The V gene is TRBV9, the J gene TRBJ2-5, with 8 bases identical to TRBD2. The junction had 12 bases not matched to a gene; V was cut back by 5 bases and J by 9 bases. CDR1 and CDR2 from the germline V gene are SGDLS and YYNGEE. This CDR3 comprises 14 residues. CDR3 loop: CASSGSGGRGAQYF. Here the CDR3 DNA reads TGTGCCAGCAGTGGAAGCGGGGGCCGCGGGGCCCAGTACTTC.

The J gene is TRBJ1-3, the V gene TRBV7-9, with TRBD1 as a possible D gene (5 bases). Germline CDR1 SEHNR, CDR2 FQNEAQ (reference sequence). This CDR3 region has 16 residues. Trimming cost V 2 bases and J 4 bases, with 15 bases left between them. The DNA of the CDR3 is TGTGCCAGCAGCTTAAGGGGACGAAGGACCGGAAACACCATATATTTT. As protein: CASSLRGRRTGNTIYF.

The rearrangement links TRBV6-5 to TRBJ1-1; TRBD1 might be the D (5 bases). Germline CDR1 is MNHEY and CDR2 is SVGAGI. V lost 4 bases and J 3 bases, leaving 15 bases between the germline ends. This CDR3 is built from 15 residues. CDR3 DNA: TGTGCCAGCAGTTGGACGCGGGGGTTGCACACTGAAGCTTTCTTT. Amino acids: CASSWTRGLHTEAFF.

CDR3 bases: TGTGCCAGCAAGTACAGCAATGAGCAGTTCTTC. It codes for CASKYSNEQFF. The rearrangement links TRBV6-5 to TRBJ2-1; D is ambiguous. CDR1 and CDR2 from the germline V gene are MNHEY and SVGAGI. V lost 7 bases and J 6 bases, leaving 7 bases between the germline ends. The CDR3 is made up of 11 amino acids.

The chain joins TRBV10-3 to TRBJ2-5, with D perhaps matching TRBD2 (6 bases). V was trimmed by 4 bases and J by 5 bases, leaving 17 bases between them. CDR1 is ENHRY and CDR2 is SYGVKD in the germline V gene. The length of the CDR3 is 15 residues. The CDR3 protein is CAISGGSGSMETQYF. In nucleotides, the CDR3 is TGTGCCATCAGTGGGGGTAGCGGATCAATGGAGACCCAGTACTTC.

The chain joins TRBV27 to TRBJ2-1, with D maybe TRBD2 (7 bases). Germline V gene lookup returns CDR1 MNHEY and CDR2 SMNVEV (reference sequence). Trimming pared 4 bases from V and 2 bases from J, leaving 12 bases between. The CDR3 is 15 residues long. The CDR3 bases are TGTGCCAGCAGTTCTGGGGGGGCCGCCTACAATGAGCAGTTCTTC. It encodes CASSSGGAAYNEQFF.

The genes are TRBV10-3 and TRBJ1-5, with 8 bases matching TRBD1. Losses at the gene ends were 0 bases for V and 5 bases for J; bases not matched to a gene: 9. CDR1 and CDR2 from the germline V gene are ENHRY and SYGVKD. The CDR3 has 17 amino acids. The CDR3 region is CAISESISTGGYQPQHF. The CDR3 DNA reads TGTGCCATCAGTGAGTCGATTTCCACAGGGGGGTATCAGCCCCAGCATTTT.